Each of the 10 T cell receptor beta chains below was sequenced from the same sample in a study of cytomegalovirus exposure and HLA in healthy donors (dated by TCRdb to 2015 to 2018). The library was built by means of the immunoSEQ multiplex PCR assay. For the multiplex PCR, a mixture combining 60 forward primers for TCR Vbeta segments and 13 reverse primers for TCR Jbeta segments was used. TCRdb carries this immuneACCESS record with in-frame sequences only. Its versions omit some clonotypes, under half of them owing to an unresolved V gene in the studies checked, with the rest unexplained. The sample data list about 170,000 clones, and 82% of these were observed just once. Approximately 0.87% of the sample is in the top ten clones. The source material was PBMCs. The receptors originated from a girl aged 2 to 10 in good health and CMV-seropositive.

This chain joins TRBV27 and TRBJ2-7, with a tentative D call TRBD2 (6 bases). Germline assignment: CDR1 MNHEY and CDR2 SMNVEV (reference sequence). Trimming pared 6 bases from V and 0 bases from J, leaving 12 bases between. This CDR3 spans 14 amino acids. This chain's CDR3 is CASREDYPSYEQYF. The CDR3 DNA follows: TGTGCCAGCAGGGAGGACTACCCCTCCTACGAGCAGTACTTC.

CDR3 coding DNA: TGTGCCAGCAGTATCTTCTACGAGCAGTACTTC. Protein product: CASSIFYEQYF. The J gene is TRBJ2-7, the V gene TRBV28, with D unclear. Germline V lookup: CDR1 MDHEN, CDR2 SYDVKM. Deletions cut 5 bases from V and 3 bases from J, with 5 bases between. The CDR3 loop spans 11 amino acids.

The rearrangement uses TRBV6-1 and TRBJ2-7, with D possibly matching TRBD1 (6 bases). Germline assignment: CDR1 MNHNS and CDR2 SASEGT. V lost 11 bases and J lost 4, with 15 bases in between. CDR3 length: 12 amino acids. Written as DNA, the CDR3 is TGTGCCCTCCTCAGGGGTCCATACGAGCAGTACTTC. This encodes CALLRGPYEQYF.

This clone was seen a handful of times. This sequence joins TRBV4-1 and TRBJ2-7; the D is unclear. V was cut by 0 bases and J by 3 bases, with 6 bases left in between. The V gene's germline CDR1 is MGHRA and CDR2 YSYEKL. This CDR3 spans 13 amino acids. CDR3 region: CASSQEPSYEQYF. The DNA for the CDR3 is TGCGCCAGCAGCCAAGAACCTAGCTACGAGCAGTACTTC.

The chain joins TRBV13 to TRBJ2-5; D not resolved. V shed 0 bases and J shed 5 bases, with 4 bases lying between them. Germline-derived CDR1 and CDR2 are PRHDT and FYEKMQ (reference sequence). This CDR3 has 12 residues. The CDR3 sequence: CASSLGSETQYF. CDR3 DNA sequence: TGTGCCAGCAGCTTAGGGTCTGAGACCCAGTACTTC.

V gene TRBV29-1 combines with J gene TRBJ1-4; a weak D match, TRBD1 (6 bases). Trimming took 7 bases from V and 4 from J, leaving 10 bases between them. CDR1 is SQVTM, CDR2 ANQGSEA, per germline. The CDR3 sequence is 12 residues long. Written as DNA, the CDR3 is TGCAGCGCGGGACAAATTAATGAAAAACTGTTTTTT. Protein: CSAGQINEKLFF.

V and J are TRBV6-1 and TRBJ1-2, with 7 bases that match TRBD1. Per germline, CDR1 MNHNS and CDR2 SASEGT. The ends lost 3 bases at V and 4 bases at J; junction bases unmatched: 2. The CDR3 sequence is 13 residues long. The CDR3 nucleotides are TGTGCCAGCAGTGACCCAGGGGGCTATGGCTACACCTTC. It specifies CASSDPGGYGYTF.

The gene calls are TRBV6-5 and TRBJ1-1; the match to TRBD1 covers 7 bases. Germline CDR1 reads MNHEY; CDR2 reads SVGAGI. The CDR3 consists of 12 residues. The junction had 2 bases not matched to a gene; V was cut back by 2 bases and J by 8 bases. CDR3 DNA: TGTGCCAGCAGTTACCCAGGGGGAGAAGCTTTCTTT. Translated: CASSYPGGEAFF.

In nucleotides, the CDR3 is TGCAGCGTTGAGGCCGGATTTACTCAGGGGTTGAAAGGGCTGTTTTTT. This gives the protein CSVEAGFTQGLKGLFF. The chain joins TRBV29-1 to TRBJ1-4, with D perhaps TRBD1 (6 bases). Between the trimmed V and J ends, which lost 3 bases and 14 bases, there was a span of 28 bases. Germline lookup yields CDR1 SQVTM and CDR2 ANQGSEA. The CDR3 runs to 16 residues.

The rearrangement links TRBV9 to TRBJ2-7; 7 nucleotides line up with TRBD1. The V segment lost 3 bases and the J segment 2 bases; nucleotides outside the gene matches: 5. The germline CDR1 and CDR2 sequences are SGDLS and YYNGEE. The CDR3 is 14 amino acids. The CDR3 loop is CASSARDSPYEQYF. The CDR3 bases are TGTGCCAGCAGCGCTAGGGACAGCCCCTACGAGCAGTACTTC.